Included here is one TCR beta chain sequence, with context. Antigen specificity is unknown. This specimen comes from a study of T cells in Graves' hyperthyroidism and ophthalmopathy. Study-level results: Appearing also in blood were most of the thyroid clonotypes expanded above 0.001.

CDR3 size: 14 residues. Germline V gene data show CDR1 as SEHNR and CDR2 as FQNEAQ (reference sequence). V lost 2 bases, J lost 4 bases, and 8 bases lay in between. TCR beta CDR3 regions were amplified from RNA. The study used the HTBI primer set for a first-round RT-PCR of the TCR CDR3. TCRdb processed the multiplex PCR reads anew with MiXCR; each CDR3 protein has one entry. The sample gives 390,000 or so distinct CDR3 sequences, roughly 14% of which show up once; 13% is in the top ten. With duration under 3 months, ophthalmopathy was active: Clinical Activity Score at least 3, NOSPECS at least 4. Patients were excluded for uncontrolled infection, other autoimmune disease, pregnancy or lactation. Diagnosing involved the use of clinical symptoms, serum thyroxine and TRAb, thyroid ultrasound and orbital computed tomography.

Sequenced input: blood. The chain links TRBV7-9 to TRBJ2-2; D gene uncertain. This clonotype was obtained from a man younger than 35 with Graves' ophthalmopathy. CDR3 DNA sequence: TGTGCCAGCAGCTTAACGTACTCCACCGGGGAGCTGTTTTTT. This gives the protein CASSLTYSTGELFF.